The 11 T cell receptor beta chains reported below all come from one sample, sequenced in a study of CD8 T cells in Susac syndrome. RNA, at roughly 0.45 to 1 ug, was reverse transcribed with random hexamers. TCRdb passed the immunoSEQ multiplex PCR reads through MiXCR, listing each CDR3 protein once. This table holds more than 85,000 distinct CDR3 sequences, roughly 95% found once. Sequencing used CD4+ T cells from PBMCs. The source is a human donor in good health.

Only one count was recorded for this clonotype. The chain combines TRBV4-2 with TRBJ2-5; 9 bases are shared with TRBD2. Germline V gives CDR1 LGHNA, CDR2 YNFKEQ. This CDR3 contains 14 residues. Trimming at V came to 4 bases and at J to 4 bases, leaving 4 bases not matched to a gene. The CDR3 bases are TGTGCCAGCAGCCCGCGGGGGGGCCGAGAGACCCAGTACTTC. It yields the protein CASSPRGGRETQYF.

The rearrangement joins TRBV5-1 to TRBJ2-5; 9 bases fit TRBD2. The V gene's germline CDR1 is SGHRS and CDR2 YFSETQ. V gave up 6 bases and J gave up 5 bases; unmatched junction bases: 11. The CDR3 has 15 amino acids. The CDR3 DNA sequence: TGCGCCAGCACCTATAGCGGGAGTACGTATGAGACCCAGTACTTC. Amino acids: CASTYSGSTYETQYF.

The rearrangement joins TRBV5-1 to TRBJ2-7, with a tentative D call TRBD1 (6 bases). Germline loops: CDR1 SGHRS, CDR2 YFSETQ. V lost 4 bases to trimming and J lost 0 bases, with 11 bases between them. The CDR3 loop spans 14 amino acids. The CDR3 protein is CASSGRDTSYEQYF. The DNA of the CDR3 is TGCGCCAGCAGCGGAAGGGACACCTCCTACGAGCAGTACTTC.

V gene TRBV19 combines with J gene TRBJ2-2; no firm D call. Germline V gene data show CDR1 as LNHDA and CDR2 as SQIVND (reference sequence). V was clipped by 7 bases and J by 0 bases, with 9 bases between them. The CDR3 covers 14 residues. The chain's CDR3 is CASMAGPNTGELFF. Here the CDR3 DNA reads TGTGCCAGTATGGCTGGGCCGAACACCGGGGAGCTGTTTTTT.

The genes are TRBV27 and TRBJ1-5, with 7 bases aligning to TRBD1. This CDR3 spans 17 amino acids. V shed 5 bases and J 9 bases; nucleotides not matched to a gene: 19. Germline V CDR1 and CDR2: MNHEY, SMNVEV (reference sequence). The CDR3 DNA reads TGTGCCAGCAGTCGAAACCCGACAGGGCCCGCGGTATGGCCCCAGCATTTT. Its translation: CASSRNPTGPAVWPQHF.

J is TRBJ2-5 and V is TRBV6-2 or TRBV6-3; TRBD2 agrees at 7 bases. CDR1 is MNHEY and CDR2 is SVGEGT in the germline V gene. CDR3 size: 12 residues. Trimming removed 6 bases from V and 6 bases from J; junction bases left unmatched: 4. The CDR3 DNA reads TGTGCCAGCAGGCGGGAGAGGAAGACCCAGTACTTC. Residues: CASRRERKTQYF.

The chain links TRBV4-2 to TRBJ2-5, with a possible D match to TRBD2 (6 bases). In germline, CDR1 is LGHNA, CDR2 YNFKEQ. There are 17 residues in the CDR3. V was trimmed by 6 bases and J by 4 bases, leaving 24 bases between them. This chain's CDR3 is CASSSAGAALPLETQYF. Here the CDR3 DNA reads TGTGCCAGCAGTTCAGCGGGCGCCGCCCTCCCCTTAGAGACCCAGTACTTC.

The rearrangement joins TRBV4-3 to TRBJ2-6; D uncertain. Germline-derived CDR1 and CDR2 are LGHNA and YSLEER. The V gene lost 0 bases and the J gene lost 0 bases, with 18 bases spanning the gap. The CDR3 length is 20 residues. CDR3 sequence reads: CASSQDTAEAVVSGANVLTF. In nucleotides, the CDR3 is TGCGCCAGCAGCCAAGATACGGCAGAGGCGGTAGTCTCTGGGGCCAACGTCCTGACTTTC.

The chain combines TRBV7-2 with TRBJ2-7; D may be TRBD1 or TRBD2 (5 bases each). Trimming removed 1 base from V and 6 bases from J, with 16 bases in between. Germline CDR1 reads SGHTA; CDR2 reads FQGNSA. CDR3 length: 15 residues. CDR3 in amino acids: CASSLDPGLSLEQYF. CDR3 coding DNA: TGTGCCAGCAGCTTAGATCCGGGGCTTAGCCTCGAGCAGTACTTC.

The chain recombines TRBV7-2 with TRBJ2-5; TRBD1 matches at 9 bases. The CDR3 spans 13 residues. Germline V gene lookup returns CDR1 SGHTA and CDR2 FQGNSA. J lost 5 bases, V lost 4 bases, and 2 bases had no gene match. CDR3 nucleotide sequence: TGTGCCAGCAGCTGGACAGGGGAGGAGACCCAGTACTTC. Amino acid sequence: CASSWTGEETQYF.

The chain recombines TRBV6-2 or TRBV6-3 with TRBJ2-6; D not resolved. The CDR3 contains 13 residues. V lost 2 bases and J lost 2, with 1 base in between. Germline loops: CDR1 MNHEY, CDR2 SVGEGT. The CDR3 reads CASSYPGANVLTF. The CDR3 region has the DNA TGTGCCAGCAGTTACCCTGGGGCCAACGTCCTGACTTTC.